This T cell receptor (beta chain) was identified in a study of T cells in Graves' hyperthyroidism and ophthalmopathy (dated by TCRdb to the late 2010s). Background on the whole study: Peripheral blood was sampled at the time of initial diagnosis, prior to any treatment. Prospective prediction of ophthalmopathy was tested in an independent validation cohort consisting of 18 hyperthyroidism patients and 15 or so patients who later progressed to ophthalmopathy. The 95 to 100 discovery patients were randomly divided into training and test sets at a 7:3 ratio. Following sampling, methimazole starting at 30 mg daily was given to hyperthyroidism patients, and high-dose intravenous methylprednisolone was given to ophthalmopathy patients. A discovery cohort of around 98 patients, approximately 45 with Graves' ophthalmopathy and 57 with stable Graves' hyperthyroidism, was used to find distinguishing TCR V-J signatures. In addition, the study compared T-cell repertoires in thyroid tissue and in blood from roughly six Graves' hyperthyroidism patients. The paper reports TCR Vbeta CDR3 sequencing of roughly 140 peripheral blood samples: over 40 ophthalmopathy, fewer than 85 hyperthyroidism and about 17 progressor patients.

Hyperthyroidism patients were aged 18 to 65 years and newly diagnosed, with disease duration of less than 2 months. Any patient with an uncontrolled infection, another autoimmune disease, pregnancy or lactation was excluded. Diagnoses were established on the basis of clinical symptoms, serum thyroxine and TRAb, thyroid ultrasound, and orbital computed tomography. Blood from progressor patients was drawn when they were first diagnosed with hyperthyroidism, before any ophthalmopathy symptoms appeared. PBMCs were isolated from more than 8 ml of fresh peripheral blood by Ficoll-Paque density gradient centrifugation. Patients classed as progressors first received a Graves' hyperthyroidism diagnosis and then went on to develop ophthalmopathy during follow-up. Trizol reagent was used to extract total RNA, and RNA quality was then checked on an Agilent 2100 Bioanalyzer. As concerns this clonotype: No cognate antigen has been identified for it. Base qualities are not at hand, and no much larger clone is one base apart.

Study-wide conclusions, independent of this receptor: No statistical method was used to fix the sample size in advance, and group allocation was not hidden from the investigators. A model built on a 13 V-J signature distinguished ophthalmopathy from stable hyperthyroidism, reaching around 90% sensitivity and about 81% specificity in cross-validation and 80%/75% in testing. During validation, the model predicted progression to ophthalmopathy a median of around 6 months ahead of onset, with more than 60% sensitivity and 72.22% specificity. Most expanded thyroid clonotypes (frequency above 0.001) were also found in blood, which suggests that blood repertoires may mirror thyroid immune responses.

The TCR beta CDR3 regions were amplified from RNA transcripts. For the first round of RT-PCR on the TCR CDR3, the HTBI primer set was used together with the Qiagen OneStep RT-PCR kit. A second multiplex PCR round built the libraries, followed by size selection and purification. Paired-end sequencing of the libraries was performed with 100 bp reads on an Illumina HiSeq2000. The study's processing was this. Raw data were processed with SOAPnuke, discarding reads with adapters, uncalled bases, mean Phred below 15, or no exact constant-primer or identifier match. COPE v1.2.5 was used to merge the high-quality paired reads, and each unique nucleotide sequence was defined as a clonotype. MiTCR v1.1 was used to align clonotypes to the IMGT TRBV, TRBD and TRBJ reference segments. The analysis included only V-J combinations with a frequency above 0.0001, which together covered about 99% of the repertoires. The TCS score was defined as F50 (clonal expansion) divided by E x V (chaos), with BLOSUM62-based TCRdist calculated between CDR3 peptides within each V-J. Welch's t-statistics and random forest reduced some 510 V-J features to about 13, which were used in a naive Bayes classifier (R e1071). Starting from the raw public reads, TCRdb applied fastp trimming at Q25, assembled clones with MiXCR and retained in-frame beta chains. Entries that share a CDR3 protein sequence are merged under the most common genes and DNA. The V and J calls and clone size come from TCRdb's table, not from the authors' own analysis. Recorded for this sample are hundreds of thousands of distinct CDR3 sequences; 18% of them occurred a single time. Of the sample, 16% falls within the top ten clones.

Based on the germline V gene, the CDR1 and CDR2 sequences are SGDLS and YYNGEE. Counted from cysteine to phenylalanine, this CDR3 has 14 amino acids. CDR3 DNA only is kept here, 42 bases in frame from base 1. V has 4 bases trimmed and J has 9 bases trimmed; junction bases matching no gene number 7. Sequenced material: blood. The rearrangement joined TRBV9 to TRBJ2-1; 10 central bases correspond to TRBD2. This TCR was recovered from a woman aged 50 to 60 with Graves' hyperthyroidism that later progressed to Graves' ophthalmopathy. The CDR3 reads CASSPSGGGGEQFF. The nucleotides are TGTGCCAGCAGCCCTAGCGGGGGCGGGGGTGAGCAGTTCTTC.